This entry concerns a single TCR beta chain. Its target is not known. These data belong to a study of cytomegalovirus exposure and HLA in healthy donors. Study-wide context: The approximately 120 validation repertoires used the same platform as the approximately 620 first-cohort repertoires (as reported by a later analysis).

CDR1 LGHNT and CDR2 FRNRAP come from the germline V gene. V dropped 6 bases and J dropped 6; count of bases not matched to a gene: 15. This CDR3 spans 17 amino acids. Using immunoSEQ multiplex PCR, the repertoire was profiled, and TCRdb retains in-frame clones only, with some absent. The sample lists 150,000 to 200,000 clones, around 81% occurring once. Notes on the study in general: Researchers catalogued approximately 160 TCR beta chains as cytomegalovirus-associated.

V is TRBV12-5 and J is TRBJ2-2, with 8 bases lining up with TRBD1. This clonotype was sampled from a man aged 25 to 40 in good health and CMV-seropositive. The sequencing sample was made of PBMCs. The chain's CDR3 is CASGINLDRAVPGELFF. The CDR3 DNA reads as TGTGCTAGTGGCATTAACCTGGACAGGGCCGTGCCCGGGGAGCTGTTTTTT. Combining the CDR3 with reference TRBV12-5 and TRBJ2-2 gives the whole variable domain DARVTQTPRHKVTEMGQEVTMRCQPILGHNTVFWYRQTMMQGLELLAYFRNRAPLDDSGMPKDRFSAEMPDATLATLKIQPSEPRDSAVYFCASGINLDRAVPGELFFGEGSRLTVL.